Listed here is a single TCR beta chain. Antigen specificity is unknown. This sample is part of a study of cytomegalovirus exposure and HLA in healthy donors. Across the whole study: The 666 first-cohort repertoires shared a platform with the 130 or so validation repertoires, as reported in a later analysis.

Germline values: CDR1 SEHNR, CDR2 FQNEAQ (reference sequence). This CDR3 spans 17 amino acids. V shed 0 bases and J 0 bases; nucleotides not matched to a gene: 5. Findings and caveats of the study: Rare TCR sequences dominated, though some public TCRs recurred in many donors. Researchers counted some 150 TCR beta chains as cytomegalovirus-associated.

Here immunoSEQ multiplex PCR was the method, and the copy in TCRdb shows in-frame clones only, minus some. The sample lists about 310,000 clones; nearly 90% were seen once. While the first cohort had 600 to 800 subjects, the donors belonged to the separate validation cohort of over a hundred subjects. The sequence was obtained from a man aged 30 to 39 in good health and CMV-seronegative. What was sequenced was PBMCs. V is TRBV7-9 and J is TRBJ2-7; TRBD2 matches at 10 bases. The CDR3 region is CASSLAFGLAASYEQYF. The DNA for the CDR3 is TGTGCCAGCAGCTTAGCGTTCGGACTAGCGGCCTCCTACGAGCAGTACTTC.